These T cell receptor beta chains were read from a single sample in a study of cytomegalovirus exposure and HLA in healthy donors. The assay was immunoSEQ multiplex PCR, and TCRdb's table has in-frame clones only and misses some. The table records about 110,000 clones, approximately 60% of them present only once. Specimen: PBMCs. The receptors come from a woman aged 30 to 39 in good health and CMV-seronegative. The CDR3 runs from the conserved cysteine through the conserved F or W. The D gene is left open where the match is weak. Clone size is not always given. Where it is, it says once, few, many or a class for expanded clones.

V gene,D gene,J gene,clone size,CDR3 protein,CDR3 DNA
TRBV27,.,TRBJ2-7,few,CASSAGLLGRGASDRVGEQYF,TGTGCCAGCAGTGCAGGCTTATTGGGGCGCGGGGCTAGCGACAGAGTGGGGGAGCAGTACTTC
TRBV6-1,.,TRBJ1-5,.,CASSERGGGDQPQHF,TGTGCCAGCAGTGAACGTGGGGGAGGGGATCAGCCCCAGCATTTT
TRBV6-1,.,TRBJ2-7,.,CASSLDYSAYEQYF,TGTGCCAGCAGTCTTGACTACTCCGCCTACGAGCAGTACTTC
TRBV19,.,TRBJ1-4,few,CASSIDGSEKLFF,TGTGCCAGTAGTATAGACGGTTCTGAAAAACTGTTTTTT
TRBV30,.,TRBJ2-1,.,CAWSRDISKQFF,TGTGCCTGGAGTAGGGACATTTCTAAGCAGTTCTTC
TRBV7-3,.,TRBJ2-7,.,CASSLRAGYTYEQYF,TGTGCCAGCAGCTTAAGGGCAGGGTATACCTACGAGCAGTACTTC
TRBV11-3,TRBD1,TRBJ2-1,.,CASSLTGTGGWDEQFF,TGTGCCAGCAGCCTAACCGGGACAGGGGGCTGGGATGAGCAGTTCTTC
TRBV2,TRBD2,TRBJ2-7,few,CASKTDYSGQGYEQYF,TGTGCCAGCAAAACCGATTATAGCGGGCAGGGCTACGAGCAGTACTTC
TRBV20-1,.,TRBJ2-7,.,CSASGSSEQYF,TGCAGTGCTAGCGGGAGTTCCGAGCAGTACTTC
TRBV2,.,TRBJ2-7,.,CASSEGQASYEQYF,TGTGCCAGCAGCGAAGGGCAGGCCTCCTACGAGCAGTACTTC
TRBV2,.,TRBJ2-1,.,CASRPESNEQFF,TGTGCCAGCAGGCCTGAGTCTAATGAGCAGTTCTTC
TRBV2,.,TRBJ2-7,few,CASSEGRVSSYEQYF,TGTGCCAGCAGTGAAGGCAGGGTAAGCTCCTACGAGCAGTACTTC